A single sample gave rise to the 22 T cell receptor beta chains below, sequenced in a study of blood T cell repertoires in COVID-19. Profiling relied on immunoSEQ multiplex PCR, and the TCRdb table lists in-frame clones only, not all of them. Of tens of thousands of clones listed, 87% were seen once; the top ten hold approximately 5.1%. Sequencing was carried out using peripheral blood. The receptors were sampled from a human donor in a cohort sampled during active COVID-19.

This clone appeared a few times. The CDR3 DNA sequence: TGTGCCAGCTCAGCCTCAGGGGACAGCAATCAGCCCCAGCATTTT. Translated, it gives CASSASGDSNQPQHF. This chain uses TRBV18 with TRBJ1-5, with D possibly matching TRBD1 (6 bases). This CDR3 contains 15 residues. Trimming removed 5 bases at V and 1 base at J, with 12 bases between. Per germline, CDR1 KGHSH and CDR2 LQKENI.

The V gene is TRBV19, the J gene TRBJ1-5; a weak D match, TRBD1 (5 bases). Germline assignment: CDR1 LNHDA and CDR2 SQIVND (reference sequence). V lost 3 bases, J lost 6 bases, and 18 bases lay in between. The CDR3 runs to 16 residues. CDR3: CASSISRVTGGQPQHF. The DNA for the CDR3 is TGTGCCAGTAGTATCTCTCGGGTTACGGGGGGTCAGCCCCAGCATTTT. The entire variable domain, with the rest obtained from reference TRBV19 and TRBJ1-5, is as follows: DGGITQSPKYLFRKEGQNVTLSCEQNLNHDAMYWYRQDPGQGLRLIYYSQIVNDFQKGDIAEGYSVSREKKESFPLTVTSAQKNPTAFYLCASSISRVTGGQPQHFGDGTRLSIL.

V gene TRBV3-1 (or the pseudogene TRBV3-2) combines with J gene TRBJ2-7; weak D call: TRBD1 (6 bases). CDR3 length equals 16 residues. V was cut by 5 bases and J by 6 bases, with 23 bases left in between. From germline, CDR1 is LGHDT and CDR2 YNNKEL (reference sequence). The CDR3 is CASSTKRFRGAGEQYF. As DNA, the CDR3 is TGTGCCAGCAGCACCAAAAGATTCAGGGGCGCGGGCGAGCAGTACTTC.

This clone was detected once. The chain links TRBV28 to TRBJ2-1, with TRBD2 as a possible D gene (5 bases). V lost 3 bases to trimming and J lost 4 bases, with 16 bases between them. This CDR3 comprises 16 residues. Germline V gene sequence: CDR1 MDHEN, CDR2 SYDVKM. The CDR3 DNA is TGTGCCAGCAGTTTTGAGACTACCTTGAGGTACAATGAGCAGTTCTTC. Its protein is CASSFETTLRYNEQFF.

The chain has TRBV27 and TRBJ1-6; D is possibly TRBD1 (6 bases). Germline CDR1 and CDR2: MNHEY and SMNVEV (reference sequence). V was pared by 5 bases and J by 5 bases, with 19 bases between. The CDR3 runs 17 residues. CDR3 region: CASSPTGWVRNNSPLHF. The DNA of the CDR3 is TGTGCCAGCAGTCCCACAGGGTGGGTACGAAATAATTCACCCCTCCACTTT.

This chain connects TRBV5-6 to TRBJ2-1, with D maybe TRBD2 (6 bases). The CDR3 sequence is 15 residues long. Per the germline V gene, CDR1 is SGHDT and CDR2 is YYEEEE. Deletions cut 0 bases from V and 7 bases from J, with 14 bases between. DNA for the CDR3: TGTGCCAGCAGCTTGGGACTAGGACCCGTTAATGAGCAGTTCTTC. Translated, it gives CASSLGLGPVNEQFF.

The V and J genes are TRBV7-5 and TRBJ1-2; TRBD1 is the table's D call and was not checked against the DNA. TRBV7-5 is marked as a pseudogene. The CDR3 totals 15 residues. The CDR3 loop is CVRSLVLSRVHGYTF. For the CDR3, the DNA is TGTGTCAGAAGCTTAGTCTTGTCCAGGGTTCATGGCTACACCTTC.

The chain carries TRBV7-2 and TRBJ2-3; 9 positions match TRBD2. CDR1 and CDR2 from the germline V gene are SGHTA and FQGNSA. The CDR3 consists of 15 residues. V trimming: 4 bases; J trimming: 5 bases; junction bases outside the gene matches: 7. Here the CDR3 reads CASSSLAGVGDTQYF. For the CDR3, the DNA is TGTGCCAGCAGCTCGTTAGCGGGAGTGGGAGATACGCAGTATTTT.

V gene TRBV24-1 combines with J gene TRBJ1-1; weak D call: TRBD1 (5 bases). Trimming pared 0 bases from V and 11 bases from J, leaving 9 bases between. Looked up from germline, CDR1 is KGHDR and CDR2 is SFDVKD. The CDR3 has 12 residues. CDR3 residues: CATSDLDSRAFF. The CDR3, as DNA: TGTGCCACCAGTGATTTGGACAGTCGGGCTTTCTTT.

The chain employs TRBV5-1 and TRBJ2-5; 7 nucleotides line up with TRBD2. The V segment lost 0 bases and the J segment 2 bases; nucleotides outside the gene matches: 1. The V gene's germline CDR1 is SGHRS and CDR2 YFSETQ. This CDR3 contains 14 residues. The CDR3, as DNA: TGCGCCAGCAGCTTGGACGGGGGGCAAGAGACCCAGTACTTC. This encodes CASSLDGGQETQYF.

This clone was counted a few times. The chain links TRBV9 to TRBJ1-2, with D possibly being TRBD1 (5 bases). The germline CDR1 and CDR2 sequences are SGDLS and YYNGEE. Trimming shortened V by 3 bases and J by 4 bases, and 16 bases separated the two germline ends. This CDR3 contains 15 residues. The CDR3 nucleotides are TGTGCCAGCAGCGATTGGCCCTCAGGGCCCTATGGCTACACCTTC. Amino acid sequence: CASSDWPSGPYGYTF.

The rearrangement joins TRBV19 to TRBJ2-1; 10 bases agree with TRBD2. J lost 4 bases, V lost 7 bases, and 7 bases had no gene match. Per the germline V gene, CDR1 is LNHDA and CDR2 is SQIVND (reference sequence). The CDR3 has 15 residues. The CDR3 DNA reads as TGTGCCAGTATGCCTAGCGGGAGTTCTTACAATGAGCAGTTCTTC. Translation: CASMPSGSSYNEQFF.

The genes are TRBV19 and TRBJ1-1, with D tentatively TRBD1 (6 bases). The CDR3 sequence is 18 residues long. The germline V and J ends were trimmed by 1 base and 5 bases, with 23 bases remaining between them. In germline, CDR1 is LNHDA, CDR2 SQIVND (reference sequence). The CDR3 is CASSIVRRGTTVGTEAFF. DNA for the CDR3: TGTGCCAGTAGTATAGTACGACGAGGGACAACCGTAGGTACTGAAGCTTTCTTT. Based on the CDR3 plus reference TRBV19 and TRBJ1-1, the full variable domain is DGGITQSPKYLFRKEGQNVTLSCEQNLNHDAMYWYRQDPGQGLRLIYYSQIVNDFQKGDIAEGYSVSREKKESFPLTVTSAQKNPTAFYLCASSIVRRGTTVGTEAFFGQGTRLTVV.

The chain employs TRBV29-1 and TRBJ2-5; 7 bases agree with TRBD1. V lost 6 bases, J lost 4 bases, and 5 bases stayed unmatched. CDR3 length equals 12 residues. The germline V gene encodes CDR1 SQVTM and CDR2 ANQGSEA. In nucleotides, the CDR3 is TGCAGCGTAACAGGGGTTGGAGAGACCCAGTACTTC. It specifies CSVTGVGETQYF.

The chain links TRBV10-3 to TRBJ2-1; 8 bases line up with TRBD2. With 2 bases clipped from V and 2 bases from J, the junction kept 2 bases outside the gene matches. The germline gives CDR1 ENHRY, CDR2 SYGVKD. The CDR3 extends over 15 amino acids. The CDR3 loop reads CAISESGSAYNEQFF. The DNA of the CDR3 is TGTGCCATCAGTGAGAGCGGGAGTGCCTACAATGAGCAGTTCTTC.

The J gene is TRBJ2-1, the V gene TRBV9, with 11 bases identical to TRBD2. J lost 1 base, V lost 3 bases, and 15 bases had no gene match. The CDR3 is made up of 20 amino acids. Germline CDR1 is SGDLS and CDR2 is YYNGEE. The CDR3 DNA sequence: TGTGCCAGCAGCGCGAGGGGGGGGCTAGCGGGAGGCCGGTCCTACAATGAGCAGTTCTTC. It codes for CASSARGGLAGGRSYNEQFF.

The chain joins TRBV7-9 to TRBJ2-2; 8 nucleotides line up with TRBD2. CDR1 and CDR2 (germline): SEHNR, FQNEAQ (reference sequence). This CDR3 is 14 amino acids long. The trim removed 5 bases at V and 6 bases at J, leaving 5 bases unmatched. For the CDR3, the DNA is TGTGCCAGCAGCCTCCCGGGGGGGCCCGGGGAGCTGTTTTTT. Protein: CASSLPGGPGELFF.

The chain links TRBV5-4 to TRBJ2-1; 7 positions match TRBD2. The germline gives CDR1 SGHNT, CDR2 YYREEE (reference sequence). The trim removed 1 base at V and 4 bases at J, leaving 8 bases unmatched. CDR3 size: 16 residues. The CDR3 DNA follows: TGTGCCAGCAGCTTGCCGTCGGGACTAACATACAATGAGCAGTTCTTC. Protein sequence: CASSLPSGLTYNEQFF.

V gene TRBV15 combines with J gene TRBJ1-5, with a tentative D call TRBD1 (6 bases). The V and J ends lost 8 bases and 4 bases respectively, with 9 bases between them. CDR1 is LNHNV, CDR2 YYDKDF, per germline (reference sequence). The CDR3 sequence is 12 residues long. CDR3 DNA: TGTGCCACCCAAGGGGGAAATCAGCCCCAGCATTTT. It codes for CATQGGNQPQHF.

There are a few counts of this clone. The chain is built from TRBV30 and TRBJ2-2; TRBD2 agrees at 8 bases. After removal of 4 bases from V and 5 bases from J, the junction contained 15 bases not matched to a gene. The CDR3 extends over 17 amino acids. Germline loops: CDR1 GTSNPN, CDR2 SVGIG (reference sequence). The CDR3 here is CAWNSLWAGGWTGELFF. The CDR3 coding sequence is TGTGCCTGGAATTCCCTATGGGCGGGAGGATGGACCGGGGAGCTGTTTTTT. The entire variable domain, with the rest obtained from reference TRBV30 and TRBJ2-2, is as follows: SQTIHQWPATLVQPVGSPLSLECTVEGTSNPNLYWYRQAAGRGLQLLFYSVGIGQISSEVPQNLSASRPQDRQFILSSKKLLLSDSGFYLCAWNSLWAGGWTGELFFGEGSRLTVL.

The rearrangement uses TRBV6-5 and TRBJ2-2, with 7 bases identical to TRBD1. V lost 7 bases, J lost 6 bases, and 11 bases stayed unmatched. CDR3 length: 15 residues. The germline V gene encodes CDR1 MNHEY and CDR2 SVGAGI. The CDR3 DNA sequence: TGTGCCAGCAAAGGTGACAGGGCATACGCCGGGGAGCTGTTTTTT. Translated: CASKGDRAYAGELFF.

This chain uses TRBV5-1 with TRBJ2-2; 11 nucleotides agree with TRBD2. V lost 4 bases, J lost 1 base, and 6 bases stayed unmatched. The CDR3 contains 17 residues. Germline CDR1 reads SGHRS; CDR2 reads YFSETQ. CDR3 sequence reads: CASSTSGLAVNTGELFF. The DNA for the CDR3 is TGCGCCAGCAGCACCTCGGGACTAGCGGTGAACACCGGGGAGCTGTTTTTT.